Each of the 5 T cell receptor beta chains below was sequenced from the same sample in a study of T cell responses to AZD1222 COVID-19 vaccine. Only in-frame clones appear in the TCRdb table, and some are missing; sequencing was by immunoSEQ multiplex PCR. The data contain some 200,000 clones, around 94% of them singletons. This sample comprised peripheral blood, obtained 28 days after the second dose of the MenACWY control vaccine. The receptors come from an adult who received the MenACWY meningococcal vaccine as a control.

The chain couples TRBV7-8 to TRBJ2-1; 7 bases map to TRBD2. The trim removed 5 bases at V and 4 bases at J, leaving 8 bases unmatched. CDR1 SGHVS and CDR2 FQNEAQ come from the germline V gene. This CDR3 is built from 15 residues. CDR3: CASSVGTTSYNEQFF. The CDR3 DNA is TGTGCCAGCAGCGTCGGGACTACCTCGTACAATGAGCAGTTCTTC.

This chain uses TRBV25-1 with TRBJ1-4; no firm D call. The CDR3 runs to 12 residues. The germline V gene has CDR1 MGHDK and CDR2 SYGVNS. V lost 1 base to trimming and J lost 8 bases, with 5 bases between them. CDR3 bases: TGTGCCAGCAGTGAATCTGGCGAAAAACTGTTTTTT. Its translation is CASSESGEKLFF.

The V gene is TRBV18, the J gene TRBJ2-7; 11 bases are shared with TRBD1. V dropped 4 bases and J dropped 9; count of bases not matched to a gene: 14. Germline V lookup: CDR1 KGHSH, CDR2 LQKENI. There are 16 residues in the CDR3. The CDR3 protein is CASSLGAGTGGLSQYF. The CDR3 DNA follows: TGTGCCAGCTCACTGGGAGCCGGGACAGGGGGATTATCGCAGTACTTC. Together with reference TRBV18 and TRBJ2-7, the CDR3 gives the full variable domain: NAGVMQNPRHLVRRRGQEARLRCSPMKGHSHVYWYRQLPEEGLKFMVYLQKENIIDESGMPKERFSAEFPKEGPSILRIQQVVRGDSAAYFCASSLGAGTGGLSQYFGPGTRLTVT.

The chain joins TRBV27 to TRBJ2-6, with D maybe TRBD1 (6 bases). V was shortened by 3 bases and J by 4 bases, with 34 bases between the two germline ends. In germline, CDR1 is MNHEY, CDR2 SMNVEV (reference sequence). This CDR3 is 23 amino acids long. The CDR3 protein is CASSFRVGAKGLQGSEGANVLTF. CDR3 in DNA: TGTGCCAGCAGTTTTAGGGTAGGGGCAAAGGGTCTACAGGGCTCCGAGGGGGCCAACGTCCTGACTTTC.

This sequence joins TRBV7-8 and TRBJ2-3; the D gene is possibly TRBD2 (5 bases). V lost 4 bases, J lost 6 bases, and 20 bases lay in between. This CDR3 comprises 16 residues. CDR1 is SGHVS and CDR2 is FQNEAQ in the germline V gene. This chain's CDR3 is CASSSPRTRLADTQYF. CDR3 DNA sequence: TGTGCCAGCAGCTCCCCCCGGACTCGATTAGCGGATACGCAGTATTTT. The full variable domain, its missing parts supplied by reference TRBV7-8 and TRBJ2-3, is GAGVSQSPRYKVAKRGQDVALRCDPISGHVSLFWYQQALGQGPEFLTYFQNEAQLDKSGLPSDRFFAERPEGSVSTLKIQRTQQEDSAVYLCASSSPRTRLADTQYFGPGTRLTVL.